The clone carrying this T cell receptor (beta chain) was seen ten or more times. The sample originates from a study of T cells in Graves' hyperthyroidism and ophthalmopathy. Each diagnosis was grounded in clinical symptoms, serum thyroxine and TRAb, thyroid ultrasound, and orbital computed tomography. Amplification yielded TCR beta CDR3 regions, with RNA transcripts as the source. Researchers ran a first-round RT-PCR on the TCR CDR3 using the HTBI primer set. TCRdb re-called the multiplex PCR reads with MiXCR, one entry per CDR3 protein. This repertoire shows 300,000 to 500,000 distinct CDR3 sequences, around an eighth found once; its top ten account for 25% to 30%. Per germline, CDR1 KGHSH and CDR2 LQKENI. The J segment lost 5 bases and the V segment lost 3 bases, leaving 14 bases of the junction unmatched. This CDR3 region has 17 residues.

The origin of this receptor is a man aged 50 or older with Graves' ophthalmopathy. V is TRBV18 and J is TRBJ1-1; 8 bases agree with TRBD1. Sample: blood. The CDR3 DNA reads TGTGCCAGCTCACCTGTGACAGGGGCCGGGATTGCGACTGAAGCTTTCTTT. Translation: CASSPVTGAGIATEAFF.